This T cell receptor (beta chain) is from a study of Ad26.COV2.S vaccination and SARS-CoV-2 variants. The assay was immunoSEQ multiplex PCR, and TCRdb's table has in-frame clones only and misses some. Counted here are more than 300,000 clones, around 88% occurring once; the ten biggest clones make up approximately 12%. Treatment described: around 19 received Ad26.COV2.S at low or high dose, single or two shots; about 5 received placebo; per-sample allocation not given. All samples were drawn on day 63, counting from the first vaccine or placebo injection. Spike of the Wuhan-strain SARS-CoV-2 was expressed by an Ad26 vector, which formed the vaccine. Germline assignment: CDR1 SGHDN and CDR2 FVKESK. This CDR3 comprises 16 residues. Trimming left V 3 bases short and J 0 bases short, with 14 bases between. In regard to this clone: No antigen is known for it.

Findings of the study overall: Placebo recipients had lower spike-specific TCR breadth than vaccine recipients.

This specimen was peripheral blood, taken in a trial of Ad26.COV2.S vaccine versus placebo. The rearrangement uses TRBV14 and TRBJ1-1, with D hard to call. The sequence was obtained from a person aged 18-60 years who received the Ad26.COV2.S COVID-19 vaccine or a placebo. The CDR3 spells CASSHQTGIMNTEAFF. The CDR3 DNA reads TGTGCCAGCAGCCATCAGACCGGAATTATGAACACTGAAGCTTTCTTT.